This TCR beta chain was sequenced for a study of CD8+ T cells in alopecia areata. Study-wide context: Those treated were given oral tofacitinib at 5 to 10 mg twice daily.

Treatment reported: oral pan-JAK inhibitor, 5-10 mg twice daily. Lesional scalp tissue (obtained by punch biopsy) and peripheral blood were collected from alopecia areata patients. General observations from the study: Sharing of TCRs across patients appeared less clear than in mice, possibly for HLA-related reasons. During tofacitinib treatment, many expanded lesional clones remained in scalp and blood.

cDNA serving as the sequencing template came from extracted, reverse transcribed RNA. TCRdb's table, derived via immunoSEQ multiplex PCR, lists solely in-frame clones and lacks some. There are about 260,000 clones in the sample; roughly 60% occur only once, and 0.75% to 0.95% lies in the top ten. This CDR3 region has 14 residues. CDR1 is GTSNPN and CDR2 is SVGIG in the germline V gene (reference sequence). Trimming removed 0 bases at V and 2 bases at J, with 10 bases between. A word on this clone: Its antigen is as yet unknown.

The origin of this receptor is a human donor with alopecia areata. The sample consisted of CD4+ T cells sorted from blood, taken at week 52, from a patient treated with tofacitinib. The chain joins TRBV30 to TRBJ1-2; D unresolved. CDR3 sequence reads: CAWSVGRVNYGYTF. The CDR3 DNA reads TGTGCCTGGAGTGTTGGTAGGGTAAACTATGGCTACACCTTC.